These 18 T cell receptor beta chains were sequenced from one sample in a study of blood T cells in healthy people across ages. A second PCR, run for about 7 to 11 cycles, used a sample-barcoded 5' primer plus a J-beta primer mix. A single record per CDR3 protein comes from TCRdb applying MiXCR to the 5' RACE reads. The sample includes some 640,000 distinct CDR3 sequences, around 45% of them seen just once. The source material was blood. The receptors here all came from a woman aged 60-70 years in good health.

There are a few counts of this clonotype. The chain combines TRBV12-3 or TRBV12-4 with TRBJ2-5; D gene uncertain. Trimming took off 1 base at V and 10 bases at J, with 10 bases between the two ends. The CDR3 spans 12 residues. The CDR3 protein is CASSLEWAVQYF. CDR3 sequence (DNA): TGTGCCAGCAGTTTAGAGTGGGCCGTCCAGTACTTC.

The J gene is TRBJ2-5, the V gene TRBV6-2 or TRBV6-3; D remains ambiguous. This CDR3 is built from 14 residues. V dropped 5 bases and J dropped 3 bases, with 13 bases sitting between them. The germline V gene encodes CDR1 MNHEY and CDR2 SVGEGT. CDR3: CASSKADLKETQYF. As DNA, the CDR3 is TGTGCCAGCAGTAAGGCTGATCTAAAAGAGACCCAGTACTTC.

This clonotype was seen ten or more times. The V call is TRBV27, the J call TRBJ2-7, with TRBD2 matching 9 bases. The V gene end was trimmed by 3 bases and the J gene end by 1 base; junction bases not matched to a gene: 10. This CDR3 comprises 17 residues. Germline lookup yields CDR1 MNHEY and CDR2 SMNVEV (reference sequence). CDR3 amino acids: CASSLNSGSSGSYEQYF. As DNA, the CDR3 is TGTGCCAGCAGTTTGAATAGCGGGAGTTCAGGATCCTACGAGCAGTACTTC.

A few counts support this clonotype. The chain combines TRBV7-2 with TRBJ2-1; D is ambiguous. The CDR3 spans 16 residues. Trimming took off 1 base at V and 1 base at J, with 11 bases between the two ends. Per germline, CDR1 SGHTA and CDR2 FQGNSA. The CDR3 spells CASSLVLRASYNEQFF. The CDR3 region has the DNA TGTGCCAGCAGCTTAGTGTTACGAGCTTCCTACAATGAGCAGTTCTTC.

The chain carries TRBV28 and TRBJ2-1; 9 nucleotides match TRBD2. The CDR3 covers 16 residues. With 4 bases clipped from V and 6 bases from J, the junction kept 10 bases outside the gene matches. CDR1 and CDR2 (germline): MDHEN, SYDVKM. The CDR3 region is CASSSPPSGKRNEQFF. The CDR3 DNA reads as TGTGCCAGCAGTTCCCCTCCTAGCGGGAAACGCAATGAGCAGTTCTTC.

The chain couples TRBV7-9 to TRBJ1-4, with D perhaps TRBD1 (5 bases). Trimming removed 2 bases at V and 4 bases at J, with 11 bases between. The CDR3 length is 15 residues. CDR1 is SEHNR, CDR2 FQNEAQ, per germline (reference sequence). This CDR3 is CASSLLRGYNEKLFF. CDR3 in DNA: TGTGCCAGCAGCTTACTGAGGGGCTATAATGAAAAACTGTTTTTT.

This clonotype was seen ten or more times. This rearrangement joins TRBV27 to TRBJ2-5; the D is unclear. V lost 5 bases to trimming and J lost 4 bases, with 11 bases between them. This CDR3 is 13 amino acids long. CDR1 and CDR2 (germline): MNHEY, SMNVEV (reference sequence). Written as DNA, the CDR3 is TGTGCCAGCAGTGTGGGCACCTTAGAGACCCAGTACTTC. This sequence encodes CASSVGTLETQYF.

V usage is TRBV18 and J usage is TRBJ2-2, with 7 bases matching TRBD1. This CDR3 contains 15 residues. In germline, CDR1 is KGHSH, CDR2 LQKENI. J gave up 0 bases and V 4 bases, and 2 bases lay outside the gene matches. CDR3: CASSRTGSNTGELFF. CDR3 coding DNA: TGTGCCAGCTCACGGACAGGTTCGAACACCGGGGAGCTGTTTTTT.

This chain links TRBV7-2 with TRBJ2-1; 10 nucleotides line up with TRBD2. Trimming cost V 5 bases and J 5 bases; bases outside gene matches: 6. Germline CDR1 SGHTA, CDR2 FQGNSA. The CDR3 is made up of 15 amino acids. CDR3 nucleotides: TGTGCCAGCAGCATCCGGACTAGCGGCGACAATGAGCAGTTCTTC. Protein product: CASSIRTSGDNEQFF.

V and J are TRBV7-8 and TRBJ2-4, with 10 bases matching TRBD2. The germline CDR1 and CDR2 sequences are SGHVS and FQNEAQ. V lost 5 bases to trimming and J lost 8 bases; unmatched junction nucleotides: 6. This CDR3 has 14 amino acids. The CDR3 here is CASSQREGRHIQYF. Written as DNA, the CDR3 is TGTGCCAGCAGCCAGCGGGAGGGCAGGCACATTCAGTACTTC. Full variable domain (remainder filled in from reference TRBV7-8 and TRBJ2-4): GAGVSQSPRYKVAKRGQDVALRCDPISGHVSLFWYQQALGQGPEFLTYFQNEAQLDKSGLPSDRFFAERPEGSVSTLKIQRTQQEDSAVYLCASSQREGRHIQYFGAGTRLSVL.

The chain recombines TRBV20-1 with TRBJ2-7; TRBD1 matches at 7 bases. Germline loops: CDR1 DFQATT, CDR2 SNEGSKA (reference sequence). The CDR3 length is 14 residues. Germline trimming cut 6 bases from V and 1 base from J; bases unmatched to any gene: 9. The CDR3 is CSAPDRSGSYEQYF. Written as DNA, the CDR3 is TGCAGTGCGCCGGACAGGTCAGGTTCCTACGAGCAGTACTTC.

This clonotype has more than one count but fewer than ten. The chain is built from TRBV10-3 and TRBJ2-7; TRBD1 is a possible D gene (6 bases). This CDR3 has 15 amino acids. In germline, CDR1 is ENHRY, CDR2 SYGVKD. V was cut by 4 bases and J by 4 bases, with 17 bases left in between. This chain's CDR3 is CAISAFLGQIYEQYF. CDR3 DNA sequence: TGTGCCATCAGTGCTTTCCTTGGACAGATATACGAGCAGTACTTC.

This clonotype has a handful of counts. The CDR3 loop reads CATSDLVGYTQYF. In DNA, the CDR3 is TGTGCCACCAGTGACCTGGTGGGTTATACGCAGTATTTT. V gene TRBV24-1 combines with J gene TRBJ2-3; D gene uncertain. The CDR3 is 13 residues long. CDR1 and CDR2 (germline): KGHDR, SFDVKD. V was cut by 4 bases and J by 7 bases, with 11 bases left in between.

This clonotype appeared a few times. The chain couples TRBV7-9 to TRBJ2-7, with 9 bases lining up with TRBD2. The CDR3 is 15 amino acids. V shed 5 bases and J 2 bases; nucleotides not matched to a gene: 7. Germline CDR1 SEHNR, CDR2 FQNEAQ (reference sequence). The CDR3 bases are TGTGCCAGCAGCCCCAGACTAGCGGAAACCTACGAGCAGTACTTC. The encoded protein is CASSPRLAETYEQYF.

This clonotype occurred a few times. The rearrangement uses TRBV27 and TRBJ2-7, with no clear D. V gave up 5 bases and J gave up 2 bases, with 13 bases separating them. The V gene's germline CDR1 is MNHEY and CDR2 SMNVEV (reference sequence). The CDR3 contains 14 residues. The CDR3 DNA is TGTGCCAGCAGTCCCCTACTTCGACCCTACGAGCAGTACTTC. Its protein product is CASSPLLRPYEQYF.

The V gene is TRBV4-3, the J gene TRBJ1-2; a possible D gene is TRBD1 (5 bases). Trimming stripped 7 bases from V and 1 base from J, with 10 bases between. The CDR3 length is 13 residues. The germline CDR1 and CDR2 sequences are LGHNA and YSLEER. The CDR3 DNA sequence: TGCGCCAGCACCCCGGGGGATAACTATGGCTACACCTTC. Its protein is CASTPGDNYGYTF.

The chain has TRBV12-3 or TRBV12-4 and TRBJ1-1; tentatively, D is TRBD1 (6 bases). The CDR3 runs to 13 residues. The V and J ends lost 5 bases and 5 bases respectively, with 12 bases between them. The CDR3 region is CASSVQGWTEAFF. CDR3 DNA sequence: TGTGCCAGCAGTGTTCAGGGGTGGACTGAAGCTTTCTTT.

The gene calls are TRBV20-1 and TRBJ2-7; a possible D gene is TRBD2 (5 bases). The CDR3 length is 11 residues. Trimming took 6 bases from V and 6 from J, leaving 12 bases between them. The germline gives CDR1 DFQATT, CDR2 SNEGSKA (reference sequence). CDR3 DNA sequence: TGCAGTGCAGCCTCGGGGAGCGAGCAGTACTTC. Its protein is CSAASGSEQYF.